These T cell receptor beta chains were read from a single sample in a study of circulating CD8 cells and anti-PD-1 response in melanoma. TCRdb passed the reads through MiXCR, listing each CDR3 protein once. Here the sample spans about 720 distinct CDR3 sequences, 3.5% to 4.5% being singletons. This material consisted of CD8+ T cells from PBMCs, taken at baseline or after one month of anti-PD-1 therapy (not recorded which). The receptors were gathered from a human donor with melanoma. Each CDR3 is given with its conserved first and last residue. The D gene is left open where the match is weak. Part of the rows lack a size; the others show once, few, many or a class for expanded clones.

d_gene	v_gene	abundance	j_gene	CDR3nt	CDR3aa
NA	TRBV4-1	large	TRBJ2-2	TGCGCCAGCAGCCTTCGTGGGACAACCGACGGGGAGCTGTTTTTT	CASSLRGTTDGELFF
NA	TRBV6-5	medium-sized	TRBJ2-3	TGTGCCAGCAGTTACTCAGGCCCTAGCACAGATACGCAGTATTTT	CASSYSGPSTDTQYF
NA	TRBV12-3/TRBV12-4	medium-sized	TRBJ1-4	TGTGCCACTACCTCGCTTGGGACTAATGAAAAACTGTTTTTT	CATTSLGTNEKLFF
TRBD1	TRBV7-8	large	TRBJ1-5	TGTGCCAGCAGCCGTAGGGGACAGATTAATAGCAATCAGCCCCAGCATTTT	CASSRRGQINSNQPQHF
NA	TRBV4-1	few	TRBJ1-4	TGCGCCAGCAGCCAACTAAGAACCGAAAAACTGTTTTTT	CASSQLRTEKLFF
NA	TRBV27	large	TRBJ1-5	TGTGCCAGCAGTTTATCGTGGGTTCAGCCCCAGCATTTT	CASSLSWVQPQHF
TRBD1	TRBV28	medium-sized	TRBJ2-3	TGTGCCAGCGGCCCCGACAGGGACGGCACAGATACGCAGTATTTT	CASGPDRDGTDTQYF
NA	TRBV29-1	NA	TRBJ2-1	TGCAGCGTCGCCGGAGGGTCCTGCAATGAGCAGTTCTTC	CSVAGGSCNEQFF
NA	TRBV7-9	large	TRBJ2-5	TGTGCCAGCAGCTCACCGGGTGGGCCCGGGGAGACCCAGTACTTC	CASSSPGGPGETQYF
TRBD1	TRBV19	NA	TRBJ2-3	TGTGCCAGTAGTATCCCTGCAGGCCAGGGGGCAGATACGCAGTATTTT	CASSIPAGQGADTQYF
NA	TRBV5-4	large	TRBJ2-1	TGTGCCAGCAGCTTTGGGATTACTAATGAGCAGTTCTTC	CASSFGITNEQFF
NA	TRBV4-3	large	TRBJ2-7	TGCGCCAGCAGCCAACCCAGGGAAGGCTACGAGCAGTACTTC	CASSQPREGYEQYF
NA	TRBV6-2/TRBV6-3	medium-sized	TRBJ2-1	TGTGCCAGCAGTCCACTGGTGGAATCCTACAATGAGCAGTTCTTC	CASSPLVESYNEQFF
TRBD1	TRBV19	large	TRBJ1-2	TGTGCCAGTAGTGCCCGGGACAGGAGTAACTATGGCTACACCTTC	CASSARDRSNYGYTF
NA	TRBV29-1	large	TRBJ2-1	TGCAGCGTTGAAGTTTGGGGGTCGGGGAACAATGAGCAGTTCTTC	CSVEVWGSGNNEQFF
TRBD2	TRBV29-1	large	TRBJ2-2	TGCAGCGCTCCTGGGAGGGGCGGGGAGCTGTTTTTT	CSAPGRGGELFF
NA	TRBV6-5	large	TRBJ2-3	TGTGCCAGCAGCACCGACAGGATCGGGTTGACAGATACGCAGTATTTT	CASSTDRIGLTDTQYF
NA	TRBV20-1	medium-sized	TRBJ1-1	TGCAGTGCTAGATCACCGCCAGTGAACACTGAAGCTTTCTTT	CSARSPPVNTEAFF
TRBD1	TRBV24-1	hyperexpanded	TRBJ2-7	TGTGCCACCAGTGATTCCGACAGGGGGGAGCAGTACTTC	CATSDSDRGEQYF
TRBD1	TRBV19	large	TRBJ2-7	TGTGCCAGTAGTGCGGGACAGGACTACGAGCAGTACTTC	CASSAGQDYEQYF
NA	TRBV18	large	TRBJ2-3	TGTGCCAGCTCACCAGACGTTCCGCAGTATTTT	CASSPDVPQYF
TRBD1	TRBV5-6	large	TRBJ1-2	TGTGCCAGCAGCCCCAAGACAGGGGGAATTGGAGGCTACACCTTC	CASSPKTGGIGGYTF
NA	TRBV9	large	TRBJ2-6	TGTGCCAGCAGCGCTAGTCCCGAGGCCAACGTCCTGACTTTC	CASSASPEANVLTF
NA	TRBV7-6	medium-sized	TRBJ1-1	TGTGCCAGCACCCAGGGTGGAGGGAACACTGAAGCTTTCTTT	CASTQGGGNTEAFF